This T cell receptor (beta chain) was sequenced during a study of a mutant IDH1 vaccine in newly diagnosed glioma. Time point here: week 35, safety follow-up. Alongside topical imiquimod, each dose of vaccine comprised 300 ug of mutant IDH1 20-mer peptide. A note on this clone: Its antigen remains unknown.

This CDR3 comprises 15 residues. V was trimmed by 0 bases and J by 6 bases, leaving 11 bases between them. Germline V lookup: CDR1 MNHEY, CDR2 SVGAGI. Only in-frame clones appear in the TCRdb table, and some are missing; sequencing was by immunoSEQ multiplex PCR. Among about 64,000 clones, 74% were seen once, and the ten largest hold roughly 4.3%. The J gene is TRBJ2-2, the V gene TRBV6-5, with TRBD2 as a possible D gene (6 bases). The receptor's source is a man aged 50 to 59 with glioma. The sample consisted of PBMCs, taken from a glioma patient whose treatment included an IDH1 peptide vaccine. The CDR3 coding sequence is TGTGCCAGCAGTTACTCGATGTCTAGCGCCGGGGAGCTGTTTTTT. It specifies CASSYSMSSAGELFF.